This T cell receptor beta chain was profiled in a study of response to subunit inactivated influenza vaccine. Study-level findings and limits: The study's authors posited that every seasonal influenza vaccination enlists few new T cells.

Using its own MiXCR run on the RT-PCR reads, TCRdb lists one record per CDR3 protein. The table shows 650,000 to 800,000 distinct CDR3 sequences, with under 20% occurring only once. Germline loops: CDR1 MNHEY, CDR2 SVGAGI. V was clipped by 0 bases and J by 5 bases, with 19 bases between them. The CDR3 is made up of 17 amino acids. This clonotype was detected a few times. Its antigen remains unidentified. The input for sequencing was PBMCs from blood, taken less than 6 days after vaccination. The chain employs TRBV6-5 and TRBJ1-2; D possibly corresponds to TRBD1 (5 bases). The sequence was collected from a man in his fifties or sixties who received an inactivated influenza vaccine. CDR3 protein: CASSYSFSKPGRYGYTF. The CDR3 bases are TGTGCCAGCAGTTACTCGTTTTCTAAGCCAGGGAGGTATGGCTACACCTTC.